The source of this T cell receptor (beta chain) is a study of technical replicates of blood from a few donors. The CDR3 spans 12 residues. Deletions cut 4 bases from V and 7 bases from J, with 10 bases between. Germline V gene data show CDR1 as SGHTA and CDR2 as FQGNSA. The table came from immunoSEQ multiplex PCR; TCRdb's copy has only in-frame clones and leaves some out. The sample includes about 70,000 clones, about 90% of them seen just once. The chain combines TRBV7-2 with TRBJ1-2, with a tentative D call TRBD1 (5 bases). The TCR was taken from a human donor in good health. The sample taken for sequencing was T cells isolated from PBMCs. The CDR3 sequence is CASSSSGLGYTF. Written as DNA, the CDR3 is TGTGCCAGCAGCTCCTCAGGGCTTGGCTACACCTTC. Together with reference TRBV7-2 and TRBJ1-2, the CDR3 gives the full variable domain: GAGVSQSPSNKVTEKGKDVELRCDPISGHTALYWYRQSLGQGLEFLIYFQGNSAPDKSGLPSDRFSAERTGGSVSTLTIQRTQQEDSAVYLCASSSSGLGYTFGSGTRLTVV.